The 13 T cell receptor beta chains presented below share a single source sample, sequenced in a study of T cell repertoires in cytomegalovirus infection. Their antigens remain unidentified. TCRdb analysed the reads with MiXCR anew, one entry per CDR3 protein. In the table there are about 900,000 distinct CDR3 sequences, 31% of which are singletons. The source was cultured CD8+ T cells from PBMCs, collected from culture after CMV antigen stimulation. These receptors all stem from a human donor in good health (CMV status not recorded). Some clones in this sample may be carry-over from other donors' samples.

The chain uses TRBV9 and TRBJ2-7, with D possibly called TRBD1 or TRBD2 (5 bases each). The CDR3 length is 12 residues. The germline CDR1 and CDR2 sequences are SGDLS and YYNGEE. The V end lost 2 bases, the J end lost 5 bases, and 8 bases lay between the germline ends. This chain's CDR3 is CASSVSGHEQYF. The CDR3 region has the DNA TGTGCCAGCAGCGTTTCGGGGCACGAGCAGTACTTC.

The rearrangement joins TRBV2 to TRBJ1-2; D is undetermined. Looked up from germline, CDR1 is SNHLY and CDR2 is FYNNEI. This CDR3 is 15 amino acids long. V was cut by 3 bases and J by 3 bases, with 14 bases left in between. The CDR3 nucleotides are TGTGCCAGCAGTGACGCGGGGAGCTACGACTATGGCTACACCTTC. Encoded protein: CASSDAGSYDYGYTF. The full variable domain, rest sourced from reference TRBV2 and TRBJ1-2, is EPEVTQTPSHQVTQMGQEVILRCVPISNHLYFYWYRQILGQKVEFLVSFYNNEISEKSEIFDDQFSVERPDGSNFTLKIRSTKLEDSAMYFCASSDAGSYDYGYTFGSGTRLTVV.

This clonotype was seen more than once but under ten times. This chain links TRBV5-4 with TRBJ2-2; TRBD1 matches 8 bases. The germline CDR1 and CDR2 sequences are SGHNT and YYREEE (reference sequence). Trimming at V came to 1 base and at J to 6 bases, leaving 5 bases not matched to a gene. CDR3 length: 15 residues. The DNA for the CDR3 is TGTGCCAGCAGCTTGCTTCCAGGGGGCTCCGGGGAGCTGTTTTTT. Translation gives CASSLLPGGSGELFF. The full variable domain, rest sourced from reference TRBV5-4 and TRBJ2-2, is ETGVTQSPTHLIKTRGQQVTLRCSSQSGHNTVSWYQQALGQGPQFIFQYYREEENGRGNFPPRFSGLQFPNYSSELNVNALELDDSALYLCASSLLPGGSGELFFGEGSRLTVL.

On this clonotype itself: A much more abundant neighbour one base away suggests this may be a read error. The chain has TRBV7-4 and TRBJ2-1; 11 bases map to TRBD1. V shed 7 bases, J shed 8 bases, and the junction held 13 bases outside the gene matches. Per the germline V gene, CDR1 is SGHVT and CDR2 is SQSDAQ. This CDR3 is built from 16 residues. For the CDR3, the DNA is TGTGCCAGCAACTGGGACAGGGGGGGAAGGATCCATGAGCAGTTCTTC. Translated, it gives CASNWDRGGRIHEQFF.

The chain joins TRBV7-8 to TRBJ1-5; D gene uncertain. With 5 bases removed from V and 6 bases from J, the gap between germline ends came to 14 bases. The CDR3 runs 14 residues. The V gene's germline CDR1 is SGHVS and CDR2 FQNEAQ. The chain's CDR3 is CASSPPQSLQPQHF. The CDR3 DNA follows: TGTGCCAGCAGCCCCCCCCAATCACTTCAGCCCCAGCATTTT.

On this clonotype itself: Possible read error: a much larger clone is one base away. The CDR3 region has the DNA TGTGCCAGGAGCCCCCCAGGGAGCCCAACCTACAATGAGCAGTTCTTC. Encoded protein: CARSPPGSPTYNEQFF. The V and J genes are TRBV7-2 and TRBJ2-1; D could derive from TRBD1 or TRBD2 (5 bases each). V lost 9 bases to trimming and J lost 2 bases, with 20 bases between them. The germline V gene has CDR1 SGHTA and CDR2 FQGNSA. The CDR3 runs 16 residues.

The chain combines TRBV6-8 with TRBJ2-1, with TRBD1 matching 7 bases. Per germline, CDR1 MNHGY and CDR2 SAAAGT. This CDR3 spans 13 amino acids. V was pared by 6 bases and J by 9 bases, with 8 bases of the junction left unmatched. CDR3 DNA sequence: TGTGCCAGCAGCTGGGACAGTGACATTGAGCAGTTCTTC. It encodes CASSWDSDIEQFF.

CDR3 region: CASSSTNPWDNEKLFF. The CDR3 DNA follows: TGCGCCAGCAGCTCGACGAACCCTTGGGACAATGAAAAACTGTTTTTT. The chain combines TRBV5-1 with TRBJ1-4; tentatively, D is TRBD1 (5 bases). Germline V gene lookup returns CDR1 SGHRS and CDR2 YFSETQ. Trimming cost V 3 bases and J 5 bases, with 17 bases left between them. The CDR3 totals 16 residues.

The CDR3 is CASSQDGPDDGINEKLFF. The CDR3 DNA is TGCGCCAGCAGCCAAGATGGGCCAGATGACGGGATTAATGAAAAACTGTTTTTT. The rearrangement links TRBV4-1 to TRBJ1-4; no clear D. In germline, CDR1 is MGHRA, CDR2 YSYEKL. The CDR3 has 18 amino acids. V was trimmed by 0 bases and J by 4 bases, leaving 18 bases between them.

The chain has TRBV27 and TRBJ2-1, with D perhaps TRBD2 (7 bases). The germline CDR1 and CDR2 sequences are MNHEY and SMNVEV (reference sequence). Trimming cost V 8 bases and J 11 bases, with 19 bases left between them. The CDR3 consists of 13 residues. This chain's CDR3 is CASHAGADWQQFF. DNA for the CDR3: TGTGCCAGCCACGCGGGGGCCGATTGGCAGCAGTTCTTC.

This clonotype showed up many times. The chain recombines TRBV7-2 with TRBJ2-3; 11 bases are shared with TRBD2. V shed 5 bases, J shed 3 bases, and the junction held 10 bases outside the gene matches. The length of the CDR3 is 17 residues. CDR1 is SGHTA, CDR2 FQGNSA, per germline. DNA of the CDR3: TGTGCCAGCAGCCATAGCGGGGGGGAGTATGTGACAGATACGCAGTATTTT. Translated, it gives CASSHSGGEYVTDTQYF.

This clonotype has just a few counts. This rearrangement joins TRBV2 to TRBJ2-7, with 7 bases aligning to TRBD1. Germline assignment: CDR1 SNHLY and CDR2 FYNNEI. The CDR3 runs 14 residues. V shed 6 bases, J shed 2 bases, and the junction held 7 bases outside the gene matches. The CDR3 coding sequence is TGTGCCAGCAGGGGGGACAGACTTGCCTACGAGCAGTACGTC. This encodes CASRGDRLAYEQYV.

The chain carries TRBV7-6 and TRBJ2-1; the match to TRBD2 covers 9 bases. V lost 2 bases, J lost 0 bases, and 11 bases stayed unmatched. Germline V gene data show CDR1 as SGHVS and CDR2 as FNYEAQ. CDR3 size: 19 residues. The CDR3 loop reads CASSLIAGDAKSSYNEQFF. DNA of the CDR3: TGTGCCAGCAGCTTAATAGCGGGGGACGCAAAGAGCTCCTACAATGAGCAGTTCTTC.